This T cell receptor beta chain derives from a study of blood T cell repertoires in COVID-19. Across the whole study: Sites in the United States, Italy and Spain provided acute and convalescent COVID-19 samples.

As handled by the study authors: Reference gene primers were amplified, and this amplification served to estimate nucleated cell counts. Measured with immunoSEQ multiplex PCR; TCRdb has only the in-frame clones, and not every one. That table is the source of V, J and clone size, and D and trimming were worked out from the DNA. Here the sample spans approximately 66,000 clones, 89% being singletons. From germline, CDR1 is KGHDR and CDR2 SFDVKD. The ends lost 0 bases at V and 2 bases at J; junction bases unmatched: 2. CDR3 length: 15 residues. The clonotype was recovered from a man between 60 and 75 years old with acute or convalescent COVID-19. Sequencing used peripheral blood. The rearrangement uses TRBV24-1 and TRBJ2-5; TRBD1 aligns across 7 bases. The chain's CDR3 is CATSDLSQGQETQYF. CDR3 DNA: TGTGCCACCAGTGATTTGTCACAGGGGCAAGAGACCCAGTACTTC.